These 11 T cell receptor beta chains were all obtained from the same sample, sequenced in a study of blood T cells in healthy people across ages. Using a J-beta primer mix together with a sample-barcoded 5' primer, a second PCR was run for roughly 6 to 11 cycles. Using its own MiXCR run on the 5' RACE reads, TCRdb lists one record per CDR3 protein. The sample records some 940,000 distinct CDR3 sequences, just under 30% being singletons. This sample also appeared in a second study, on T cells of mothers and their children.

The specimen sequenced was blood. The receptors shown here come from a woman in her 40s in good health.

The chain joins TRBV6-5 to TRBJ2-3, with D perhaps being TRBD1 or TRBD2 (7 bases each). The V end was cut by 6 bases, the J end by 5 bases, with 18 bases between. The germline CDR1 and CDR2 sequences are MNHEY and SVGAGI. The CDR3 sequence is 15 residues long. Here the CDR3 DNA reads TGTGCCAGCAGCTCCAGGGGGGGGCAGGGAGATACGCAGTATTTT. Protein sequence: CASSSRGGQGDTQYF.

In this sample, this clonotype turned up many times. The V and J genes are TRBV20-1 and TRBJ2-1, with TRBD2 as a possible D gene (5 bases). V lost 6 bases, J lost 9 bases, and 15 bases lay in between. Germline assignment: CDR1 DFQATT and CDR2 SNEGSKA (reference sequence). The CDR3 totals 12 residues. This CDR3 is CSADSGGTEQFF. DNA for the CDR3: TGCAGTGCGGACTCCGGCGGTACTGAGCAGTTCTTC.

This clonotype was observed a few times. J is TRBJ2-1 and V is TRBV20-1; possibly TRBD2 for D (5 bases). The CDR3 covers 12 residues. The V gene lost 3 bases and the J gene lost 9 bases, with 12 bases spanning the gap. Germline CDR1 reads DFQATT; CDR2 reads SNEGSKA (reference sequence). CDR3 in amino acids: CSASARAREQFF. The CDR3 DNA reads TGCAGTGCTAGCGCGCGGGCGCGTGAGCAGTTCTTC.

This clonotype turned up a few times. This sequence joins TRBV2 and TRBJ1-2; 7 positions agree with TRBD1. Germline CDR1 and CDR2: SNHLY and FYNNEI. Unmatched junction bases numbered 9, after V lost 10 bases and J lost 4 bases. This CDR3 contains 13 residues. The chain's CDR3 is CATHGQVLYGYTF. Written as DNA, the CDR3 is TGTGCCACCCACGGACAGGTTCTCTATGGCTACACCTTC.

The CDR3 sequence is CASRLQGNPNTEAFF. The CDR3, as DNA: TGTGCCAGCAGGTTACAGGGAAACCCGAACACTGAAGCTTTCTTT. J is TRBJ1-1 and V is TRBV6-6; TRBD1 might be the D (6 bases). The CDR3 runs to 15 residues. Trimming removed 6 bases from V and 1 base from J, with 15 bases in between. Germline loops: CDR1 MNHNY, CDR2 SVGAGI (reference sequence).

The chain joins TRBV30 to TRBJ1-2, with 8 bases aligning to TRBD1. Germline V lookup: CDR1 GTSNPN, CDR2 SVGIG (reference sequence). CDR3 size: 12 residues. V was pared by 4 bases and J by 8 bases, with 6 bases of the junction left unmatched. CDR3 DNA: TGTGCCTGGACCCCCGGGACAGGCGGCTACACCTTC. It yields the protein CAWTPGTGGYTF.

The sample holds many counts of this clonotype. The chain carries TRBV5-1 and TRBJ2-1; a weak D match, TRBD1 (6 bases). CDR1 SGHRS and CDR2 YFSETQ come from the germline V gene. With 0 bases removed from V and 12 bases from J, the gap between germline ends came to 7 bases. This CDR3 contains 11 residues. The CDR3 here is CASSLGGGQFF. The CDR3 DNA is TGCGCCAGCAGCTTGGGAGGGGGGCAGTTCTTC.

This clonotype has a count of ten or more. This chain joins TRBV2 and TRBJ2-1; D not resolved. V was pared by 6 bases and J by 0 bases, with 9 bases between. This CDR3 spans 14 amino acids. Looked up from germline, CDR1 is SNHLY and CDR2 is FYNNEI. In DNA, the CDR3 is TGTGCCAGCAGGACCCCGAGCTCCTACAATGAGCAGTTCTTC. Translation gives CASRTPSSYNEQFF.

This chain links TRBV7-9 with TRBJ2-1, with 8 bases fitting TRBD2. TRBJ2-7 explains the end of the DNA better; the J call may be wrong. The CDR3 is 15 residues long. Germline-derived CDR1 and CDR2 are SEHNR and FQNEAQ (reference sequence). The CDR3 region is CASSSPLAAYNEQYF. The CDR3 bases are TGTGCCAGCAGCTCCCCACTAGCGGCTTACAATGAGCAGTACTTC.

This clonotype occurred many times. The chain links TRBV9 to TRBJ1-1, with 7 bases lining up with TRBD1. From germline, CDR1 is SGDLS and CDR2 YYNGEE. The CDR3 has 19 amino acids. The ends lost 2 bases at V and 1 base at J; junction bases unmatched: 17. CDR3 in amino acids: CASSVSTQGWGNRNTEAFF. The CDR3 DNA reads TGTGCCAGCAGCGTGTCCACACAGGGGTGGGGGAATAGGAACACTGAAGCTTTCTTT.

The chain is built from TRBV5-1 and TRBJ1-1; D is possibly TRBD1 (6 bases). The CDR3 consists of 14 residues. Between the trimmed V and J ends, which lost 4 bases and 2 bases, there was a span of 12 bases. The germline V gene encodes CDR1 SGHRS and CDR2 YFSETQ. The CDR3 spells CASSPGQFNTEAFF. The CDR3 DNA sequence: TGCGCCAGCAGCCCCGGACAGTTTAACACTGAAGCTTTCTTT.